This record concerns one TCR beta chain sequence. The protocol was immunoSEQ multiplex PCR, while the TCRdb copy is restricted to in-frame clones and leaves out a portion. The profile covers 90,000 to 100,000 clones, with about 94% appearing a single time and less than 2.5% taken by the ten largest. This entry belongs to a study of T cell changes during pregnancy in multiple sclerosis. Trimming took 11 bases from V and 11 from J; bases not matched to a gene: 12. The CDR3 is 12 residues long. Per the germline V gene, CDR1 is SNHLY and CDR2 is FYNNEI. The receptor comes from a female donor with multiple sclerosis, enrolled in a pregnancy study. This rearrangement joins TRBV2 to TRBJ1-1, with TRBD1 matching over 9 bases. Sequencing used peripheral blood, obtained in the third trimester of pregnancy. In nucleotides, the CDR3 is TGTGCCGGGACAGGGCGCATGAGGGGGGCTTTCTTT. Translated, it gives CAGTGRMRGAFF.